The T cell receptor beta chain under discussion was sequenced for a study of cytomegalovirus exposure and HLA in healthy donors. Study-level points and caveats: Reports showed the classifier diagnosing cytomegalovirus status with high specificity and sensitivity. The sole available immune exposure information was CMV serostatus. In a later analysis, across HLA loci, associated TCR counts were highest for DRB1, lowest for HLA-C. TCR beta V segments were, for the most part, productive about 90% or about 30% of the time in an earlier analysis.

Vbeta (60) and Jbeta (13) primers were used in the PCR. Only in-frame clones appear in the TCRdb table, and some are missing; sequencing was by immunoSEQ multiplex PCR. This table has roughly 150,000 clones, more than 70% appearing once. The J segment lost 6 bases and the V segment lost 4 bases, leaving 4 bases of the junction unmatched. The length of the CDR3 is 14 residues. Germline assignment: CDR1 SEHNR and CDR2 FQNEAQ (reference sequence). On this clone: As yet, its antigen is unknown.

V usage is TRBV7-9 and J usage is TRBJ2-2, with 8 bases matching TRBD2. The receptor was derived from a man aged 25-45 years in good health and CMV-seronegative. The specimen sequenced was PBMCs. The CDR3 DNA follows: TGTGCCAGCAGCTCTCCGGGGGGGCCCGGGGAGCTGTTTTTT. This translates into CASSSPGGPGELFF.